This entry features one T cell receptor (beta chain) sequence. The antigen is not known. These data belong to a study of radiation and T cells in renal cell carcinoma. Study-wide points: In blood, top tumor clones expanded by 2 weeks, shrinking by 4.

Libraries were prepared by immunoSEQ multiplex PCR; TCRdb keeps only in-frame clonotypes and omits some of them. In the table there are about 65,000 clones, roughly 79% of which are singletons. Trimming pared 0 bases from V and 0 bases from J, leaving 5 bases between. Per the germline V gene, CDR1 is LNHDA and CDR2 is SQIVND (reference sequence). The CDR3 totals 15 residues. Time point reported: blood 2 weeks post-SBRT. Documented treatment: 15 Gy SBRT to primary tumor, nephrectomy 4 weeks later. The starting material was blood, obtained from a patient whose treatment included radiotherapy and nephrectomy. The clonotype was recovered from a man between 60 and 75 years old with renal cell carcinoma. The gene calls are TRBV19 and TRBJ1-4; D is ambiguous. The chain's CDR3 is CASSIDGATNEKLFF. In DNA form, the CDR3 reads TGTGCCAGTAGTATAGATGGAGCAACTAATGAAAAACTGTTTTTT.